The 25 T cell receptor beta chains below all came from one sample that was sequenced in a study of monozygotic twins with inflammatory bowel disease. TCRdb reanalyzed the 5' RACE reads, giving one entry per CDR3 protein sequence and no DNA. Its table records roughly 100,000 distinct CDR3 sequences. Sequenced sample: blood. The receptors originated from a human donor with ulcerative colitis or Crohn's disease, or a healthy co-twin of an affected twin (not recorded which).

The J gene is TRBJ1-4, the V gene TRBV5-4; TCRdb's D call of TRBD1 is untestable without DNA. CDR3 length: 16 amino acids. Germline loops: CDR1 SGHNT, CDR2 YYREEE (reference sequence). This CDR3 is CASTHRRTGRNEKLFF.

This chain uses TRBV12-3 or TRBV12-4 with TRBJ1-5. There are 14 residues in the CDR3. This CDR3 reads CASTPSSGKQPQHF.

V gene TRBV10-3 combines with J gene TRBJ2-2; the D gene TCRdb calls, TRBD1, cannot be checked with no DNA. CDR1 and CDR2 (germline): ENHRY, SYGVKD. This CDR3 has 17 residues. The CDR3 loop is CAISESIGTGGSGELFF.

The CDR3 region is CAIRQTGFDEALF. The chain couples TRBV10-3 to TRBJ1-1; TCRdb's assignment of TRBD1 cannot be checked, as there is no DNA. The V gene's germline CDR1 is ENHRY and CDR2 SYGVKD. The CDR3 extends over 13 amino acids.

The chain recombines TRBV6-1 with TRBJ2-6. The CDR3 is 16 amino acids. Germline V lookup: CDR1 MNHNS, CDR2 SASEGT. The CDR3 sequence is CASSEATGSGANVLTF.

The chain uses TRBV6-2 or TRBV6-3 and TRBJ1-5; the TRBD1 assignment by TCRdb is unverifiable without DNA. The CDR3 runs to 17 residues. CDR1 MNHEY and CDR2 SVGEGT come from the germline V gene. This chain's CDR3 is CASSRLQGWESNQPQHF.

CDR3 amino acids: CASSRPIGGNSGNTIYF. The V call is TRBV6-7, the J call TRBJ1-3; with no DNA, the TCRdb D assignment of TRBD1 cannot be verified. TRBV6-7 is identified as an open reading frame with a role that is uncertain. This CDR3 comprises 17 residues.

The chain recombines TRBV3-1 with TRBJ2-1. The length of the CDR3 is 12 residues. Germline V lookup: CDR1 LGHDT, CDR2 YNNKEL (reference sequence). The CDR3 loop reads CASSQVRHEQFF.

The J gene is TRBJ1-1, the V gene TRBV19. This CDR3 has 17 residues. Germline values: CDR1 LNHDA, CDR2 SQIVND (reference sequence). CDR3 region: CASSIGGIRFPRTEAFF. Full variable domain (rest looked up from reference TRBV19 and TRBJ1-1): DGGITQSPKYLFRKEGQNVTLSCEQNLNHDAMYWYRQDPGQGLRLIYYSQIVNDFQKGDIAEGYSVSREKKESFPLTVTSAQKNPTAFYLCASSIGGIRFPRTEAFFGQGTRLTVV.

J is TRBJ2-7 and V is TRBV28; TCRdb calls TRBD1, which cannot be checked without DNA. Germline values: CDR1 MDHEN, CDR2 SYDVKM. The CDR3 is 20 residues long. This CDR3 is CASSSNHRFTGGILAYEQYF.

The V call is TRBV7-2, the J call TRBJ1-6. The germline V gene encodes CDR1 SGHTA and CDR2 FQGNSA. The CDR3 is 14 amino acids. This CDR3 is CASSVDIYNSPLHF.

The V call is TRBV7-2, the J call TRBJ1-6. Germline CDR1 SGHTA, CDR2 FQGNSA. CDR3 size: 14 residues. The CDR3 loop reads CASKGGIWDSPLHF.

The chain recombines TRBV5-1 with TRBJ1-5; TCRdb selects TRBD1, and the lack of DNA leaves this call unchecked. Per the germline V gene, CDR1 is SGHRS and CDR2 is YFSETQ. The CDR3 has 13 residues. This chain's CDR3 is CASSLGRNQPQHF. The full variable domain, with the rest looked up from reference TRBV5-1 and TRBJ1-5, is KAGVTQTPRYLIKTRGQQVTLSCSPISGHRSVSWYQQTPGQGLQFLFEYFSETQRNKGNFPGRFSGRQFSNSRSEMNVSTLELGDSALYLCASSLGRNQPQHFGDGTRLSIL.

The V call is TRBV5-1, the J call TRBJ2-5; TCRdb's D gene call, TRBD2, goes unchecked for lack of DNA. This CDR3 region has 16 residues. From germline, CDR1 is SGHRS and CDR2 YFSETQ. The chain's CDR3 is CASSLQSGGLQETQYF.

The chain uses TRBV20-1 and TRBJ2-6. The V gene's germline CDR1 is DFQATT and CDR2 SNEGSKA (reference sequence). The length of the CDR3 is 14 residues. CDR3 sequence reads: CSALEGTGANVLTF.

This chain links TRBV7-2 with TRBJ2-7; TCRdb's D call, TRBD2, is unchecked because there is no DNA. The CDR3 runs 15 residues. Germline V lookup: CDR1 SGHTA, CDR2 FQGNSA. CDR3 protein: CASSSQGLKEYEQYF.

This CDR3 reads CAWSRLQRNTEAFF. The rearrangement joins TRBV30 to TRBJ1-1. Germline V CDR1 and CDR2: GTSNPN, SVGIG (reference sequence). CDR3 length equals 14 residues.

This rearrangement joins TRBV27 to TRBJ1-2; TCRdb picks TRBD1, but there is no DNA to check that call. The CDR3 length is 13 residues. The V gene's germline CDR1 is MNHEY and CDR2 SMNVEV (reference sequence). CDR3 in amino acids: CASSPRGIDGYTF.

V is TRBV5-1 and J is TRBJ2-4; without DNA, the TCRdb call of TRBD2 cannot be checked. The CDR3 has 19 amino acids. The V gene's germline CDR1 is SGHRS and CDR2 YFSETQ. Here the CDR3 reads CASSPSGLAGAGAKNIQYF. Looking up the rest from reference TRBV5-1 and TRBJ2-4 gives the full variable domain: KAGVTQTPRYLIKTRGQQVTLSCSPISGHRSVSWYQQTPGQGLQFLFEYFSETQRNKGNFPGRFSGRQFSNSRSEMNVSTLELGDSALYLCASSPSGLAGAGAKNIQYFGAGTRLSVL.

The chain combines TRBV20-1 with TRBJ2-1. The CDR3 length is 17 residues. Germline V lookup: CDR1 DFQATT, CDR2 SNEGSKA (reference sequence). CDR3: CSARDRLAGATYNEQFF.

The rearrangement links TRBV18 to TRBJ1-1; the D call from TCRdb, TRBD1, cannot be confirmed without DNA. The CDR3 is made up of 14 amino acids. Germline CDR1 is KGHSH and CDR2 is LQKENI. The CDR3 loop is CASSQTVMNTEAFF.

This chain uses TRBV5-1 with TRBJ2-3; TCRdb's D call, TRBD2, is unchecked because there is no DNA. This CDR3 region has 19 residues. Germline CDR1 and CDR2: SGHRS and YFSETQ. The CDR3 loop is CASSLSPLAGLSSTDTQYF.

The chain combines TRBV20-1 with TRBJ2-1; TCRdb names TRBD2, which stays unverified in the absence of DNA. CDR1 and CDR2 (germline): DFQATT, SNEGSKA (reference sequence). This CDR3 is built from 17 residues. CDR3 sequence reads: CSARGDPGLAGGGEQFF.

The CDR3 spells CASSLTGRSSYEQYF. The chain couples TRBV7-2 to TRBJ2-7; TCRdb's D gene call, TRBD2, goes unchecked for lack of DNA. The CDR3 has 15 residues. Per germline, CDR1 SGHTA and CDR2 FQGNSA.

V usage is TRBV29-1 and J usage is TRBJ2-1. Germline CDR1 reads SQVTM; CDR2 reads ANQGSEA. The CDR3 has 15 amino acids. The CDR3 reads CSVQIQLSSYNEQFF.